What follows describes a single TCR beta chain. Its specificity is unknown. This entry is derived from a study of tumor-infiltrating lymphocytes in primary liver carcinoma. Study observations and caveats: Tumors significantly exceeded blood in top-250-clone fraction (p = 0.039).

cDNA specific to TCR beta was made from 450 to 650 ng of total RNA, with a constant-region primer employed for priming. Investigators got TCR beta libraries out of three nested multiplex PCR rounds, done with slightly modified ARM-PCR. TRBV1-TRBV30 forward primers paired with a C-beta reverse primer drove the first two PCR rounds, ten to eleven cycles each. One entry per CDR3 protein results from TCRdb running MiXCR on the multiplex PCR reads. This table holds about 110,000 distinct CDR3 sequences, roughly 80% found once. Co-extraction of both nucleic acids (RNA and DNA) used about 18-34 mg of unsorted bulk tissue. At sampling, these chronic HBV carriers had received no treatment. Samples were taken from five separate regions (per tumor). The CDR3 is 15 amino acids. Germline trimming cut 3 bases from V and 4 bases from J; bases unmatched to any gene: 6. The germline CDR1 and CDR2 sequences are MNHNS and SASEGT.

This receptor was taken from a man in his forties or fifties with primary liver carcinoma and hepatitis B virus infection. The sequencing input was liver tumor tissue from sampling region 3. Described subset: tumor region T3, left-lateral pole. This chain connects TRBV6-1 to TRBJ2-7; 10 nucleotides line up with TRBD2. CDR3 sequence (DNA): TGTGCCAGCAGTGATTCGACTAGCGGGTGTTACGAGCAGTACTTC. The encoded protein is CASSDSTSGCYEQYF.